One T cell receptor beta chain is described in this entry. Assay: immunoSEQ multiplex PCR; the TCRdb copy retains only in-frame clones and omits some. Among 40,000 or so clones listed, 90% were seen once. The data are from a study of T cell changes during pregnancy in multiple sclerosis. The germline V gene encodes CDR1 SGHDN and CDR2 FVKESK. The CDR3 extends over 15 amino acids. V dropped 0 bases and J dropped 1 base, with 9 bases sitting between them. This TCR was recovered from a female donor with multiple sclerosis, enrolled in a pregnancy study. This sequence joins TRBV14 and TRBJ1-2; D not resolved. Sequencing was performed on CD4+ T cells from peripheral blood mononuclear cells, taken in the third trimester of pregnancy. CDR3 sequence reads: CASSQDRALNYGYTF. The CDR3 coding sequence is TGTGCCAGCAGCCAAGACCGAGCACTTAACTATGGCTACACCTTC.